This TCR beta chain was sequenced for a study of memory CD4+ T cells and cytomegalovirus serostatus. Study-wide findings and caveats: About 40% of the roughly 150 known CMV-associated TCRbeta sequences appeared in CD4+ memory.

Germline loops: CDR1 SGHRS, CDR2 YFSETQ. This CDR3 comprises 14 residues. With 4 bases clipped from V and 6 bases from J, the junction kept 6 bases outside the gene matches. Single viable CD3+CD4+CD8-CD45RO+ cells were sorted as the memory CD4+ T cells. Data came from immunoSEQ multiplex PCR; TCRdb stores just in-frame clones and leaves some out. This table has around 60,000 clones, approximately 78% appearing once. Concerning this clone: Its antigen is not known.

V is TRBV5-1 and J is TRBJ1-1; the match to TRBD1 covers 10 bases. The source of this sequence is an adult in good health and CMV-seronegative. The sequenced sample was memory CD4+ T cells from blood. The CDR3, as DNA: TGCGCCAGCAGCCGAGTCGGGACAGGGGCTGAAGCTTTCTTT. Translating gives CASSRVGTGAEAFF.